This entry lists 3 T cell receptor beta chains sequenced from one sample in a study of response to subunit inactivated influenza vaccine. TCRdb reanalysed the RT-PCR reads using MiXCR and keeps one entry per CDR3 protein. The sample includes approximately 500,000 distinct CDR3 sequences, approximately 15% of them seen just once. Source: PBMCs from blood, taken approximately 13 days after vaccination. Receptors originate from a man over 45 who received an inactivated influenza vaccine.

The chain employs TRBV10-3 and TRBJ1-2, with 7 bases aligning to TRBD1. Germline CDR1 is ENHRY and CDR2 is SYGVKD. The CDR3 is 14 residues long. Trimming cost V 3 bases and J 4 bases; bases outside gene matches: 5. CDR3 in amino acids: CAISDAAGGYGYTF. CDR3 sequence (DNA): TGTGCCATCAGTGATGCCGCAGGGGGCTATGGCTACACCTTC.

The genes are TRBV10-3 and TRBJ2-7; D call uncertain. The CDR3 has 12 amino acids. Between the trimmed V and J ends, which lost 3 bases and 6 bases, there was a span of 9 bases. Germline V gives CDR1 ENHRY, CDR2 SYGVKD. The chain's CDR3 is CAISDQRFEQYF. CDR3 nucleotides: TGTGCCATCAGTGATCAGCGCTTCGAGCAGTACTTC.

This chain links TRBV4-2 with TRBJ2-2; 8 positions match TRBD2. Germline loops: CDR1 LGHNA, CDR2 YNFKEQ. The V and J ends lost 3 bases and 7 bases, in that order; junction bases with no gene match: 16. The CDR3 length is 18 residues. CDR3 nucleotides: TGTGCCAGCAGCCAGGATGGGTTGGGAGCGGGAGTAAACGGGGAGCTGTTTTTT. This gives the protein CASSQDGLGAGVNGELFF.